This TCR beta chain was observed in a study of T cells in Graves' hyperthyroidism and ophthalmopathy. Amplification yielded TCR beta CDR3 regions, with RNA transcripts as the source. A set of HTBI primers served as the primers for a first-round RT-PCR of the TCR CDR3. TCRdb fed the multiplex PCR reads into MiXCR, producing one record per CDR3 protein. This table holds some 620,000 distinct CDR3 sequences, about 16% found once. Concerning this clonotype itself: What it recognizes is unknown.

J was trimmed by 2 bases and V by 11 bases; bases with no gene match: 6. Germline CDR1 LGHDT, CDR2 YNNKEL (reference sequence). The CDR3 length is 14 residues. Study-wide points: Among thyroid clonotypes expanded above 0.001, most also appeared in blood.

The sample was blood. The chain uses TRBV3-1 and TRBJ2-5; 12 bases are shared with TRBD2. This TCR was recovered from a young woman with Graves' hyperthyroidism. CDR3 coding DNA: TGTGCCGTCTGGACTAGCGGGACTCAAGAGACCCAGTACTTC. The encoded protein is CAVWTSGTQETQYF.